Listed here are 3 T cell receptor beta chains from one sample, sequenced in a study of T cell repertoires in cytomegalovirus infection. No antigen has been assigned to these receptors. TCRdb re-derived calls from the reads in MiXCR, one entry per CDR3 protein. Among 380,000 or so distinct CDR3 sequences listed, roughly 34% were seen once. The sequencing here drew on cultured PBMCs, taken from culture after CMV antigen stimulation. The receptors shown here come from a human donor in good health (CMV status not recorded). Some clones in this sample may be carry-over from other donors' samples.

This rearrangement joins TRBV19 to TRBJ1-2, with TRBD1 matching 9 bases. Germline V gene data show CDR1 as LNHDA and CDR2 as SQIVND (reference sequence). The junction had 9 bases not matched to a gene; V was cut back by 5 bases and J by 5 bases. The CDR3 runs to 15 residues. The DNA for the CDR3 is TGTGCCAGTAGTCTTCGACCGGGACAGGGATATGGCTACACCTTC. Protein sequence: CASSLRPGQGYGYTF.

As for this clonotype: A junction boundary mismatches the germline segment, possibly from a read error. The chain combines TRBV7-2 with TRBJ1-6; D is undetermined. This CDR3 comprises 13 residues. Germline V gene data show CDR1 as SGHTA and CDR2 as FQGNSA. The CDR3 is CASRTALTSPHHF. CDR3 nucleotides: TGTGCCAGCAGGACGGCCCTTACTTCACCCCACCACTTT.

This clonotype was observed a handful of times. The V call is TRBV11-3, the J call TRBJ2-2; D could derive from TRBD1 or TRBD2 (5 bases each). Deletions cut 0 bases from V and 3 bases from J, with 17 bases between. CDR3 length equals 18 residues. Germline V lookup: CDR1 SGHNT, CDR2 YENEEA. The CDR3 coding sequence is TGTGCCAGCAGCTTAGACGCTAGTTTGGGACCCGACACCGGGGAGCTGTTTTTT. Encoded protein: CASSLDASLGPDTGELFF.